This T cell receptor (beta chain) comes out of a study of blood T cell repertoires in COVID-19. In the study overall: COVID-19 samples, acute and convalescent, were from the United States, Italy and Spain.

Measured with immunoSEQ multiplex PCR; TCRdb has only the in-frame clones, and not every one. The sample carries about 380,000 clones, about 87% recorded once. Membership in each cohort depended on participant-reported clinical history. The receptor comes from a young man who had recovered from COVID-19. The sample comprised PBMCs or T cells enriched from blood (not recorded which).

The CDR3 nucleotides are TGTGCCAGCAGCCGAAGGTGGGGAGAAGGGCAAGAGACCCAGTACTTC. This sequence encodes CASSRRWGEGQETQYF. The chain joins TRBV9 to TRBJ2-5; maybe TRBD2 (5 bases). Per the germline V gene, CDR1 is SGDLS and CDR2 is YYNGEE. Trimming cost V 4 bases and J 2 bases, with 18 bases left between them. This CDR3 comprises 16 residues.